The 8 T cell receptor beta chains below all came from one sample that was sequenced in a study of blood T cells in healthy people across ages. The second PCR ran about 6 to 11 cycles with a sample-barcoded 5' primer and J-beta primers. TCRdb reprocessed the 5' RACE reads via MiXCR and lists one record per CDR3 protein. The table lists around 620,000 distinct CDR3 sequences, approximately 30% of them singletons, with under 20% in the top ten. Sequenced sample: blood. These receptors were collected from a woman in her seventies in good health.

The chain is built from TRBV20-1 and TRBJ1-2; no definite D call. Germline lookup yields CDR1 DFQATT and CDR2 SNEGSKA (reference sequence). V dropped 5 bases and J dropped 0 bases, with 13 bases sitting between them. This CDR3 is 14 amino acids long. CDR3 DNA: TGCAGTGCTGAGGACCGCTCCTCTAACTATGGCTACACCTTC. Protein sequence: CSAEDRSSNYGYTF.

The chain is built from TRBV6-2 or TRBV6-3 and TRBJ2-4, with D unclear. The germline CDR1 and CDR2 sequences are MNHEY and SVGEGT. Between the trimmed V and J ends, which lost 2 bases and 4 bases, there was a span of 12 bases. This CDR3 contains 15 residues. The CDR3 DNA reads TGTGCCAGCAGTTACCCAACACAATTGAAAAACATTCAGTACTTC. Translating it yields CASSYPTQLKNIQYF.

The chain has TRBV5-1 and TRBJ2-2; TRBD2 matches at 11 bases. From germline, CDR1 is SGHRS and CDR2 YFSETQ. The CDR3 extends over 16 amino acids. The J segment lost 2 bases and the V segment lost 3 bases, leaving 3 bases of the junction unmatched. The CDR3 DNA follows: TGCGCCAGCAGCTACGGGACTAGCGGCAACACCGGGGAGCTGTTTTTT. Encoded protein: CASSYGTSGNTGELFF.

This clonotype was counted between two and nine times. V gene TRBV29-1 combines with J gene TRBJ1-2, with D maybe TRBD1 (5 bases). This CDR3 has 13 amino acids. Germline V CDR1 and CDR2: SQVTM, ANQGSEA. The germline V and J ends were trimmed by 1 base and 4 bases, with 10 bases remaining between them. The CDR3 region is CSVEGSQGYGYTF. CDR3 in DNA: TGCAGCGTTGAAGGGTCCCAGGGCTATGGCTACACCTTC.

V gene TRBV10-3 combines with J gene TRBJ1-2; possibly TRBD1 for D (5 bases). This CDR3 is 15 amino acids long. V lost 3 bases and J 6 bases, leaving 17 bases between the germline ends. Germline V gives CDR1 ENHRY, CDR2 SYGVKD. The CDR3 loop is CAISDRDGTPNGYTF. CDR3 nucleotide sequence: TGTGCCATCAGTGACCGCGACGGGACTCCGAATGGCTACACCTTC.

This clonotype was observed many times. At one end the junction does not follow the germline gene, possibly because of a read error. The chain links TRBV5-6 to TRBJ1-2, with 12 bases identical to TRBD1. CDR1 and CDR2 (germline): SGHDT, YYEEEE. CDR3 length equals 15 residues. CDR3 nucleotide sequence: TGTGCCAGCAGCTGGGGACAGGGGGCTAAATATGGCTACACCTTC. This encodes CASSWGQGAKYGYTF.

This clonotype was observed a few times. This sequence joins TRBV7-2 and TRBJ2-1; perhaps D is TRBD1 or TRBD2 (5 bases each). Germline V gene lookup returns CDR1 SGHTA and CDR2 FQGNSA. Trimming cost V 1 base and J 3 bases, with 13 bases left between them. The CDR3 has 16 amino acids. CDR3: CASSLGVGDLYNEQFF. In DNA form, the CDR3 reads TGTGCCAGCAGCTTAGGGGTCGGGGACCTCTACAATGAGCAGTTCTTC.

This clonotype appeared a few times. This chain joins TRBV29-1 and TRBJ2-7, with D hard to call. Per the germline V gene, CDR1 is SQVTM and CDR2 is ANQGSEA. V lost 5 bases, J lost 0 bases, and 5 bases lay in between. This CDR3 region has 11 residues. For the CDR3, the DNA is TGCAGCGTTACCAGCTCCTACGAGCAGTACTTC. Translated, it gives CSVTSSYEQYF.